These 31 T cell receptor beta chains share one sample of origin, sequenced in a study of metastatic and nonmetastatic thyroid tumors. TCRdb used MiXCR to call clones anew from the PCR reads. The table shows approximately 40,000 clones, with around 21% occurring only once. No treatment had been given to any patient before thyroid surgery. The sample was blood. These receptors were obtained from a female donor with papillary thyroid cancer or a benign thyroid nodule (not recorded which). Some clones in this sample may be carry-over from other donors' samples.

Ten or more counts support this clone. This sequence joins TRBV28 and TRBJ1-4; no clear D. The V gene lost 5 bases and the J gene lost 7 bases, with 8 bases spanning the gap. The germline CDR1 and CDR2 sequences are MDHEN and SYDVKM. This CDR3 comprises 12 residues. CDR3 protein: CASSPQREKLFF. CDR3 in DNA: TGTGCCAGCAGTCCCCAACGTGAAAAACTGTTTTTT. Full variable domain (outside the CDR3, taken from reference TRBV28 and TRBJ1-4): DVKVTQSSRYLVKRTGEKVFLECVQDMDHENMFWYRQDPGLGLRLIYFSYDVKMKEKGDIPEGYSVSREKKERFSLILESASTNQTSMYLCASSPQREKLFFGSGTQLSVL.

This clone was seen repeatedly, ten times or more. The chain uses TRBV19 and TRBJ2-2; TRBD1 might be the D (6 bases). Trimming pared 3 bases from V and 2 bases from J, leaving 16 bases between. The CDR3 runs 17 residues. CDR1 is LNHDA and CDR2 is SQIVND in the germline V gene (reference sequence). The CDR3 region is CASSMRGPGTNTGELFF. The CDR3 nucleotides read TGTGCCAGTAGTATGCGCGGACCAGGGACAAACACCGGGGAGCTGTTTTTT. Full variable domain (missing parts from reference TRBV19 and TRBJ2-2): DGGITQSPKYLFRKEGQNVTLSCEQNLNHDAMYWYRQDPGQGLRLIYYSQIVNDFQKGDIAEGYSVSREKKESFPLTVTSAQKNPTAFYLCASSMRGPGTNTGELFFGEGSRLTVL.

Relative to its sample, this clone is medium-sized. The chain carries TRBV27 and TRBJ2-7; D uncertain. V was trimmed by 5 bases and J by 2 bases, leaving 19 bases between them. Germline assignment: CDR1 MNHEY and CDR2 SMNVEV (reference sequence). The CDR3 runs 16 residues. CDR3 protein: CASSLQSSNIAYEQYF. The CDR3 DNA reads TGTGCCAGCAGTCTTCAATCTAGTAACATAGCCTACGAGCAGTACTTC.

This clone is medium-sized in the sample. This CDR3 reads CASSLEVGGHRNTEAFF. In DNA, the CDR3 is TGTGCCAGCAGTTTAGAGGTGGGGGGACACCGTAACACTGAAGCTTTCTTT. This chain links TRBV12-3 or TRBV12-4 with TRBJ1-1; TRBD1 might be the D (6 bases). Deletions cut 1 base from V and 2 bases from J, with 17 bases between. The CDR3 is made up of 17 amino acids.

This clone occurred a few times. The junction departs from the called germline gene at one end, perhaps through a read error. The V call is TRBV12-3 or TRBV12-4, the J call TRBJ1-6; TRBD1 agrees at 8 bases. The CDR3 extends over 14 amino acids. This chain's CDR3 is CSSSTGQGASPLHF. As DNA, the CDR3 is TGTTCCAGCAGCACCGGACAGGGTGCGTCACCCCTCCACTTT.

In its sample, this clone was seen many times. The chain uses TRBV2 and TRBJ1-2, with 9 bases that match TRBD1. Germline CDR1 reads SNHLY; CDR2 reads FYNNEI. This CDR3 has 15 residues. J gave up 5 bases and V 6 bases, and 10 bases lay outside the gene matches. This chain's CDR3 is CASRGRDRAFYGYTF. For the CDR3, the DNA is TGTGCCAGCAGGGGGCGGGACAGGGCCTTTTATGGCTACACCTTC.

V gene TRBV24-1 combines with J gene TRBJ2-3; a possible D gene is TRBD1 (6 bases). Looked up from germline, CDR1 is KGHDR and CDR2 is SFDVKD. V was cut by 4 bases and J by 1 base, with 17 bases left in between. This CDR3 is 17 amino acids long. For the CDR3, the DNA is TGTGCCACCAGTGACGAAAAAGGGGGACGCGGCACAGATACGCAGTATTTT. This codes for CATSDEKGGRGTDTQYF.

This chain uses TRBV11-2 with TRBJ2-7; 9 nucleotides align to TRBD1. CDR3 size: 15 residues. In germline, CDR1 is SGHAT, CDR2 FQNNGV. Trimming at V came to 8 bases and at J to 7 bases, leaving 15 bases not matched to a gene. CDR3 coding DNA: TGTGCCAGCTCCCCACGGGGACAGGGAAGCGGTGAGCAGTACTTC. This encodes CASSPRGQGSGEQYF.

A note on this clone: As the CDR3 is not closed by the conserved phenylalanine or tryptophan, this likely results from a read error. V usage is TRBV28 and J usage is TRBJ1-6, with 9 nucleotides matching TRBD1. This CDR3 spans 16 amino acids. V lost 5 bases and J lost 10; bases outside the gene matches: 12. Germline V CDR1 and CDR2: MDHEN, SYDVKM. The CDR3 DNA follows: TGTGCCAGCAGTGCAACCGGGACAGGGCAGGGATCACCCCTCCACCTT. Amino acid sequence: CASSATGTGQGSPLHL.

This clone was counted between two and nine times. With a much larger clone just one base away, this may be a read error. The rearrangement joins TRBV2 to TRBJ2-7; 7 nucleotides agree with TRBD2. The CDR3 runs to 14 residues. The germline V gene has CDR1 SNHLY and CDR2 FYNNEI. Losses at the gene ends were 6 bases for V and 3 bases for J; bases not matched to a gene: 8. The chain's CDR3 is CASRGRAGDYEQYF. Here the CDR3 DNA reads TGTGCCAGCAGAGGCAGGGCGGGGGACTACGAGCAGTACTTC.

In regard to this clone: This may be a read error: a much more frequent sequence differs by one nucleotide. The chain couples TRBV30 to TRBJ1-1; D is ambiguous. This CDR3 has 14 residues. From germline, CDR1 is GTSNPN and CDR2 SVGIG (reference sequence). For the CDR3, the DNA is TGTGCCTGGGGAAACCCAGAAAGGAACACTGAAGCTTCCTTT. Its translation: CAWGNPERNTEASF.

This clone was counted at least ten times. The genes are TRBV6-4 and TRBJ1-2; 9 nucleotides align to TRBD1. V trimming: 4 bases; J trimming: 3 bases; junction bases outside the gene matches: 3. Looked up from germline, CDR1 is MRHNA and CDR2 is SNTAGT. The CDR3 consists of 14 residues. The CDR3 nucleotides read TGTGCCAGCAGTGCGGACAGGGGCGACTATGGCTACACCTTC. It encodes CASSADRGDYGYTF.

Only one count was recorded for this clone. This sequence joins TRBV5-1 and TRBJ2-7; a weak D match, TRBD1 (7 bases). Trimming left V 8 bases short and J 1 base short, with 16 bases between. This CDR3 spans 14 amino acids. Per germline, CDR1 SGHRS and CDR2 YFSETQ. This chain's CDR3 is CASSRQGGSYEQYF. The CDR3 nucleotides read TGCGCCAGTAGCCGTCAGGGGGGATCCTACGAGCAGTACTTC.

This clone was counted only a few times. V gene TRBV6-1 combines with J gene TRBJ1-1, with 7 bases identical to TRBD1. This CDR3 comprises 13 residues. Per the germline V gene, CDR1 is MNHNS and CDR2 is SASEGT. In DNA, the CDR3 is TGTGCAAGTTCTGACAGGGTTAAAACTGAAGCTTTCTTT. This encodes CASSDRVKTEAFF.

This clone was counted at least ten times. The V call is TRBV11-1, the J call TRBJ2-1; D may be TRBD2 (5 bases). Germline V gene sequence: CDR1 SGHAT, CDR2 FQDESV (reference sequence). V was trimmed by 3 bases and J by 1 base, leaving 10 bases between them. The CDR3 sequence is 15 residues long. The chain's CDR3 is CASSFSGVSYNEQFF. DNA for the CDR3: TGTGCCAGCAGCTTCTCCGGGGTTTCCTACAATGAGCAGTTCTTC.

The rearrangement uses TRBV28 and TRBJ1-5; TRBD1 matches at 8 bases. Germline V lookup: CDR1 MDHEN, CDR2 SYDVKM. This CDR3 contains 18 residues. This CDR3 is CVIAVLQPTGAENQPQHF. As DNA, the CDR3 is TGTGTCATTGCGGTACTACAGCCGACAGGGGCTGAGAATCAGCCCCAGCATTTT.

This clone was counted ten times or more. The chain couples TRBV9 to TRBJ1-1, with TRBD1 matching 7 bases. J gave up 0 bases and V 4 bases, and 6 bases lay outside the gene matches. CDR1 SGDLS and CDR2 YYNGEE come from the germline V gene. The CDR3 contains 15 residues. For the CDR3, the DNA is TGTGCCAGCAGCACCCGGGACAGCCTGAACACTGAAGCTTTCTTT. Residues: CASSTRDSLNTEAFF.

The rearrangement uses TRBV10-3 and TRBJ1-2, with D maybe TRBD1 (6 bases). Germline V gives CDR1 ENHRY, CDR2 SYGVKD. V gave up 8 bases and J gave up 1 base, with 17 bases separating them. The CDR3 runs 15 residues. The CDR3, as DNA: TGTGCCATCGAGTCATCAGGGGACAATAACTATGGCTACACCTTC. Translation: CAIESSGDNNYGYTF.

The chain combines TRBV4-2 with TRBJ2-7; D not certain. Trimming shortened V by 0 bases and J by 6 bases, and 6 bases separated the two germline ends. Germline V gene lookup returns CDR1 LGHNA and CDR2 YNFKEQ. This CDR3 is built from 12 residues. CDR3 DNA: TGTGCCAGCAGCCAAGATCTCGGCGAGCAGTACTTC. It translates to CASSQDLGEQYF.

This clone was counted a few times. Germline is not matched at one junction end, which may reflect a read error. V usage is TRBV12-3 or TRBV12-4 and J usage is TRBJ1-5, with no clear D. The CDR3 is 16 amino acids. The CDR3 nucleotides are TGTGCCAGCAGTTTATCTACAGTGTTCGGCGATCAGCACCAGCATTTT. As protein: CASSLSTVFGDQHQHF.

Notes on this clone: A read error is possible here, since a much larger clone lies one base away. V usage is TRBV20-1 and J usage is TRBJ2-5, with D possibly TRBD1 on 5 matching bases. The CDR3 spans 11 residues. The V end was cut by 4 bases, the J end by 5 bases, with 8 bases between. Germline CDR1 and CDR2: DFQATT and SNEGSKA (reference sequence). The CDR3 reads CSAIAGETQYF. In DNA form, the CDR3 reads TGCAGTGCTATAGCAGGGGAGACCCAGTACTTC.

As concerns this clone: A much larger clone lies one base from this, so it may be a read error. CDR3 sequence: CASSLLTETQETQYF. The CDR3 DNA sequence: TGTGCCAGCAGCTTGCTGACAGAAACACAAGAGACCCAGTACTTC. The chain couples TRBV11-3 to TRBJ2-5; a weak D match, TRBD1 (5 bases). CDR3 length: 15 amino acids. With 3 bases removed from V and 2 bases from J, the gap between germline ends came to 13 bases. Germline V gene sequence: CDR1 SGHNT, CDR2 YENEEA.

The table lists this clone with many counts. The gene calls are TRBV20-1 and TRBJ2-7, with TRBD2 identical over 7 bases. CDR3 size: 11 residues. J lost 10 bases, V lost 4 bases, and 7 bases had no gene match. Germline V lookup: CDR1 DFQATT, CDR2 SNEGSKA (reference sequence). The CDR3 sequence is CSATQGLLQYF. In nucleotides, the CDR3 is TGCAGTGCTACCCAGGGACTACTACAGTACTTC.

This clone was detected only a few times. A much larger clone is a single base away; this may be a read error. The chain links TRBV29-1 to TRBJ2-3; tentative D call: TRBD1 (7 bases). This CDR3 spans 12 amino acids. CDR1 is SQVTM, CDR2 ANQGSEA, per germline. This chain's CDR3 is CSVGQGGDKQYF. CDR3 sequence (DNA): TGCAGCGTTGGACAGGGCGGGGATAAGCAGTATTTT.

Many counts were recorded for this clone. The rearrangement links TRBV7-2 to TRBJ2-3; perhaps TRBD2 as D (6 bases). This CDR3 region has 14 residues. With 5 bases removed from V and 4 bases from J, the gap between germline ends came to 13 bases. CDR1 and CDR2 (germline): SGHTA, FQGNSA. CDR3 in DNA: TGTGCCAGCAGCCCAGTAGCGGTAGCAGATACGCAGTATTTT. Protein sequence: CASSPVAVADTQYF.

A note on this clone: This could be a read error, since a much larger clone is one nucleotide away. The chain joins TRBV20-1 to TRBJ1-1; possible D gene TRBD1, 6 bases. The CDR3 contains 15 residues. Germline V gives CDR1 DFQATT, CDR2 SNEGSKA (reference sequence). DNA of the CDR3: TGCGGTGCTAGAGGTGTGGGGGGCTTTGACACTGAAGCTTTCTTT. Translating it yields CGARGVGGFDTEAFF.

There are many counts of this clone. This rearrangement joins TRBV5-6 to TRBJ2-4, with D maybe TRBD1 (5 bases). Per the germline V gene, CDR1 is SGHDT and CDR2 is YYEEEE. Trimming took 3 bases from V and 1 from J, leaving 11 bases between them. This CDR3 is 15 amino acids long. As DNA, the CDR3 is TGTGCCAGCAGCTCGGAGCCAGGGGCCAAAAACATTCAGTACTTC. Encoded protein: CASSSEPGAKNIQYF.

This clone appeared a few times. The V and J genes are TRBV6-1 and TRBJ2-7, with 12 bases fitting TRBD1. Trimming cost V 6 bases and J 5 bases; bases outside gene matches: 5. The CDR3 extends over 14 amino acids. CDR1 is MNHNS, CDR2 SASEGT, per germline. The CDR3 DNA reads TGTGCCAGCAGACCGGGACAGGGGGCGGACGAGCAGTACTTC. It translates to CASRPGQGADEQYF.

In its sample, this clone was seen many times. The chain employs TRBV30 and TRBJ1-1; possibly TRBD1 for D (5 bases). CDR1 and CDR2 from the germline V gene are GTSNPN and SVGIG (reference sequence). V dropped 0 bases and J dropped 1 base, with 9 bases sitting between them. This CDR3 region has 14 residues. CDR3 sequence (DNA): TGTGCCTGGAGTGTGGGGCAGGGGAACACTGAAGCTTTCTTT. Its protein is CAWSVGQGNTEAFF.

The sample holds many counts of this clone. This rearrangement joins TRBV12-3 or TRBV12-4 to TRBJ2-7; 10 bases are a match to TRBD1. The CDR3 is made up of 15 amino acids. Germline trimming cut 10 bases from V and 4 bases from J; bases unmatched to any gene: 13. This CDR3 is CAIRGDRGLLYEQYF. The DNA of the CDR3 is TGTGCCATCCGAGGGGACAGGGGTTTATTATACGAGCAGTACTTC.

Many counts were recorded for this clone. The chain couples TRBV5-5 to TRBJ2-7, with D tentatively TRBD2 (5 bases). With 0 bases removed from V and 4 bases from J, the gap between germline ends came to 14 bases. The CDR3 sequence is 15 residues long. Germline values: CDR1 SGHKS, CDR2 YYEKEE (reference sequence). The CDR3: CASSLARGSNYEQYF. The CDR3 DNA reads TGTGCCAGCAGCTTGGCCCGGGGATCTAATTACGAGCAGTACTTC.